This T cell receptor beta chain was obtained from a study of shared clonotypes between healthy human individuals. Study background: The study used three CD4 naive, three CD4 memory, two CD8 naive and one CD8 memory plate per donor.

Sequencing used immunoSEQ multiplex PCR; TCRdb keeps in-frame clones, though not all of them. The sample yields 1.5 million to 2.5 million clones, approximately 95% seen once. With regard to this clone: Its antigen is as yet unknown.

Terminally differentiated effector memory CD45RA+ cells were excluded by CCR7 positive selection of CD45RO-negative cells. All participating donors were Caucasian adults from Nashville, Tennessee. The CDR3 is 14 residues long. CDR1 and CDR2 (germline): SGHDT, YYEEEE. The V and J ends lost 0 bases and 6 bases respectively, with 9 bases between them. General observations from the study: Naive subsets generally exceeded memory subsets in estimated richness. Tissue TCR repertoires likely differ from these blood-only repertoires.

The chain employs TRBV5-6 and TRBJ2-2; D gene unclear. This TCR came from a man younger than 35 in good health. The specimen sequenced was naive CD8+ T cells sorted from blood. CDR3 DNA sequence: TGTGCCAGCAGCTTGGGGCAGGACGCCGGGGAGCTGTTTTTT. Protein sequence: CASSLGQDAGELFF.